A selection of T cell receptor beta chains follows, all from one sample in a study of T-cell reconstitution after alpha-beta-depleted transplantation in children. TCRdb reprocessed the PCR reads with MiXCR, giving one entry per CDR3 protein. The data show around 52,000 distinct CDR3 sequences, roughly 5% seen once. The source material was PBMCs, mostly from graft donor cells, sampled 60 days after TCRalphabeta/CD19-depleted stem cell transplant. These TCRs come from a female patient aged 2-15 years who had a stem cell transplant for aplastic anemia, so the T cells may come from the graft donor. CDR3s leave out the opening cysteine and the closing phenylalanine or tryptophan.

cdr3_aa | j_call | v_call
ASSSGQGENEQF | TRBJ2-1 | TRBV5-1
ASRKGDAGEEETQY | TRBJ2-5 | TRBV9
ASSRGTGGPLGGYT | TRBJ1-2 | TRBV27
ASSLGLAGRVSYEQY | TRBJ2-7 | TRBV5-1
ASSQARSAYNEQF | TRBJ2-1 | TRBV3-1
ASSYDRERYEQY | TRBJ2-7 | TRBV5-1
ASYQETQY | TRBJ2-5 | TRBV25-1
ASSFRDSAVSYEQY | TRBJ2-7 | TRBV5-1
ASSQGTSGSNEQY | TRBJ2-7 | TRBV3-1
ASSHPLGSGGTYEQY | TRBJ2-7 | TRBV4-1
ASSLRGGELF | TRBJ2-2 | TRBV7-6
ASSLFGDTEAF | TRBJ1-1 | TRBV5-1
ASTRSAGGGPDTQY | TRBJ2-3 | TRBV11-2
SVGDYTETQY | TRBJ2-5 | TRBV29-1
SAKLPGTSTYEQY | TRBJ2-7 | TRBV20-1
SAMAGFTDTQY | TRBJ2-3 | TRBV20-1
ASSASGISSYNEQF | TRBJ2-1 | TRBV9
ASSQGPSNQPQH | TRBJ1-5 | TRBV4-3
ASSPTVIGGNTEAF | TRBJ1-1 | TRBV5-1
AITPRGTPTYNEQF | TRBJ2-1 | TRBV10-3
ASSPSTSTPSYNEQF | TRBJ2-1 | TRBV7-9
SATGGPSGELF | TRBJ2-2 | TRBV20-1
ASSVGVVKTTDTQY | TRBJ2-3 | TRBV9
ASSPRAGGVTGIDEQF | TRBJ2-1 | TRBV7-3
ASSLSRAGGPYNEQF | TRBJ2-1 | TRBV27
ANELFGETQY | TRBJ2-5 | TRBV7-9
ASSLGMGSGRLQNEQF | TRBJ2-1 | TRBV7-9
ASSGGETNTGELF | TRBJ2-2 | TRBV5-1
ASSLGGGSYNEQF | TRBJ2-1 | TRBV7-4
ASSTGGAFEQY | TRBJ2-7 | TRBV7-9
ASSWYSYEQY | TRBJ2-7 | TRBV12-3/TRBV12-4
ASSPSSRGWGSSYNEQF | TRBJ2-1 | TRBV18
ASRPRPGGREKQY | TRBJ2-7 | TRBV27
ASSWVGGSYNEQF | TRBJ2-1 | TRBV28
ATLSGQATYNEQF | TRBJ2-1 | TRBV25-1
ASSYSPAGGITGELF | TRBJ2-2 | TRBV6-2/TRBV6-3
ASSPIVGQGTDTQY | TRBJ2-3 | TRBV5-1